One and the same sample provided the 10 T cell receptor beta chains below, sequenced in a study of human T cells and chemical hapten exposure. Documented time point: pre-sensitization, week 0. Treatment defined: therapeutic diphenylcyclopropenone sensitization with weekly scalp DPC. TCRdb re-analysed the RACE reads in MiXCR, keeping a single row per CDR3 protein. The sample shows 95,000 to 150,000 distinct CDR3 sequences, approximately 13% of them seen only once. Specimen: whole blood, collected in connection with sensitization to the hapten diphenylcyclopropenone (DPC). The source of these receptors is a woman aged 18 to 35 with alopecia areata. Some clones in this sample may be carry-over from other donors' samples.

The chain is built from TRBV7-8 and TRBJ1-1, with 7 bases identical to TRBD1. Germline V lookup: CDR1 SGHVS, CDR2 FQNEAQ. This CDR3 spans 13 amino acids. The junction had 9 bases not matched to a gene; V was cut back by 6 bases and J by 8 bases. The CDR3 sequence: CASRSRQGGEAFF. CDR3 nucleotides: TGTGCCAGCAGGTCTAGACAGGGCGGCGAAGCTTTCTTT.

This clonotype was counted at least ten times. This chain connects TRBV27 to TRBJ1-2; 8 nucleotides align to TRBD1. This CDR3 region has 16 residues. J gave up 0 bases and V 5 bases, and 8 bases lay outside the gene matches. The germline V gene has CDR1 MNHEY and CDR2 SMNVEV (reference sequence). The CDR3 nucleotides are TGTGCCAGCAGTCGGGGACAGGACCCAGCTAACTATGGCTACACCTTC. Translated, it gives CASSRGQDPANYGYTF.

This clonotype was counted a few times. At one end the junction does not follow the germline gene, possibly because of a read error. The genes are TRBV20-1 and TRBJ2-6; 7 bases match TRBD1. CDR1 and CDR2 (germline): DFQATT, SNEGSKA (reference sequence). The CDR3 totals 17 residues. The CDR3 is CSAETGKNPSAANVLTF. The CDR3 bases are TGCAGTGCCGAGACAGGGAAGAACCCCTCTGCGGCCAACGTCCTGACTTTC.

In its sample, this clonotype was seen a few times. This chain links TRBV9 with TRBJ1-4; the D gene is possibly TRBD1 (5 bases). Germline V gene sequence: CDR1 SGDLS, CDR2 YYNGEE. Trimming took 0 bases from V and 8 from J, leaving 11 bases between them. This CDR3 region has 14 residues. CDR3 in amino acids: CASSVGQFAEKLFF. The CDR3, as DNA: TGTGCCAGCAGCGTAGGACAGTTTGCGGAAAAACTGTTTTTT.

The V gene is TRBV14, the J gene TRBJ2-7, with TRBD2 matching 7 bases. J gave up 7 bases and V 0 bases, and 6 bases lay outside the gene matches. The CDR3 covers 14 residues. The germline V gene has CDR1 SGHDN and CDR2 FVKESK. CDR3 sequence (DNA): TGTGCCAGCAGCCAAGAAGGGAGGGTAGGGGAGCAGTACTTC. It translates to CASSQEGRVGEQYF.

The gene calls are TRBV11-1 and TRBJ2-1, with 7 bases that match TRBD2. The CDR3 is 12 amino acids. With 5 bases clipped from V and 9 bases from J, the junction kept 4 bases outside the gene matches. The germline CDR1 and CDR2 sequences are SGHAT and FQDESV (reference sequence). The CDR3 region is CASSPTSPEQFF. DNA for the CDR3: TGTGCCAGCAGCCCGACTAGCCCTGAGCAGTTCTTC.

This clonotype has a count of ten or more. V and J are TRBV7-2 and TRBJ1-5, with 9 bases identical to TRBD1. Germline CDR1 reads SGHTA; CDR2 reads FQGNSA. The ends lost 1 base at V and 1 base at J; junction bases unmatched: 8. The CDR3 extends over 18 amino acids. The CDR3: CASSLDPNRGPSNQPQHF. The CDR3 coding sequence is TGTGCCAGCAGCTTAGACCCGAACAGGGGGCCCAGCAATCAGCCCCAGCATTTT.

This clonotype has a count of ten or more. V and J are TRBV6-1 and TRBJ1-6; D is ambiguous. The CDR3 length is 11 residues. V was trimmed by 1 base and J by 12 bases, leaving 4 bases between them. CDR1 is MNHNS and CDR2 is SASEGT in the germline V gene. The CDR3 reads CASSEVGPLHF. Here the CDR3 DNA reads TGTGCCAGCAGTGAAGTAGGACCCCTCCACTTT.

J is TRBJ2-7 and V is TRBV29-1, with a tentative D call TRBD2 (5 bases). V lost 4 bases, J lost 3 bases, and 7 bases lay in between. The CDR3 contains 11 residues. The V gene's germline CDR1 is SQVTM and CDR2 ANQGSEA. CDR3: CSVVGLYEQYF. CDR3 coding DNA: TGCAGCGTTGTAGGACTCTACGAGCAGTACTTC.

This chain uses TRBV29-1 with TRBJ2-5; no reliable D call. Germline loops: CDR1 SQVTM, CDR2 ANQGSEA. Deletions cut 3 bases from V and 7 bases from J, with 3 bases between. There are 9 residues in the CDR3. The CDR3, as DNA: TGCAGCGTTGAGAGGACCCAGTACTTC. Amino acid sequence: CSVERTQYF.